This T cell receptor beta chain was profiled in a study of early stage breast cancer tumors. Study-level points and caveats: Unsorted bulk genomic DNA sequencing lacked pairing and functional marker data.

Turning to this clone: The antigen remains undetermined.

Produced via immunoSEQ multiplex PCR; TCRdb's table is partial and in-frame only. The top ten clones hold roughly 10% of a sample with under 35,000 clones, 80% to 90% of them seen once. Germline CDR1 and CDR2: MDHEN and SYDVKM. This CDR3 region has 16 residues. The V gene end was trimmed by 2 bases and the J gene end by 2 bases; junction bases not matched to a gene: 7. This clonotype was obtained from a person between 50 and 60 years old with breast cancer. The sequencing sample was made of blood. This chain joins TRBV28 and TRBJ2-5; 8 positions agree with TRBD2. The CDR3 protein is CASSLLGGAEQETQYF. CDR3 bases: TGTGCCAGCAGTTTACTCGGGGGGGCGGAGCAAGAGACCCAGTACTTC.